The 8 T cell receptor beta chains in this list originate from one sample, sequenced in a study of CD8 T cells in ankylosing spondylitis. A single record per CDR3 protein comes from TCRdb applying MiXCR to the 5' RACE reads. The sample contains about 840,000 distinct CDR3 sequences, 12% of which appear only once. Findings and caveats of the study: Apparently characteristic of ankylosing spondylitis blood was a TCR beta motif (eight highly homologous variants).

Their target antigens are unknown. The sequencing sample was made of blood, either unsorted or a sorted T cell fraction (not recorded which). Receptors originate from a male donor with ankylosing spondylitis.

This chain's CDR3 is CASNGIYNEQFF. The DNA of the CDR3 is TGTGCCAGCAATGGAATATACAATGAGCAGTTCTTC. The chain uses TRBV6-5 and TRBJ2-1; D gene ambiguous. V dropped 7 bases and J dropped 4 bases, with 8 bases sitting between them. This CDR3 comprises 12 residues. Germline-derived CDR1 and CDR2 are MNHEY and SVGAGI.

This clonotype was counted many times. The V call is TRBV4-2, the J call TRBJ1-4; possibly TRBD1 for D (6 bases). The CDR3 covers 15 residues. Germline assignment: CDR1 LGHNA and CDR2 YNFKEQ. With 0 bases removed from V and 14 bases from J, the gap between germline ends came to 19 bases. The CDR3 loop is CASSQERSFGGGLFF. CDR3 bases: TGTGCCAGCAGCCAAGAAAGATCATTCGGAGGGGGGCTGTTTTTT.

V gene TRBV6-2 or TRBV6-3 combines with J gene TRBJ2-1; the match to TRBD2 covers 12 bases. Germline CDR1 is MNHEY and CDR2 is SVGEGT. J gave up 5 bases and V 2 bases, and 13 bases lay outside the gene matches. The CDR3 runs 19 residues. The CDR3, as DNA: TGTGCCAGCAGTTACGTGACTAGCGGGAGTAGAAGTGGCCACAATGAGCAGTTCTTC. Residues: CASSYVTSGSRSGHNEQFF.

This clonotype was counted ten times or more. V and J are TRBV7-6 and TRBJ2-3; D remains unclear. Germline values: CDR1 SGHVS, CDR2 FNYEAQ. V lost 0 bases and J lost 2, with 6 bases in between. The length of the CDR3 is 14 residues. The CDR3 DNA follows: TGTGCCAGCAGCTTAGCCGGGTACACAGATACGCAGTATTTT. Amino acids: CASSLAGYTDTQYF.

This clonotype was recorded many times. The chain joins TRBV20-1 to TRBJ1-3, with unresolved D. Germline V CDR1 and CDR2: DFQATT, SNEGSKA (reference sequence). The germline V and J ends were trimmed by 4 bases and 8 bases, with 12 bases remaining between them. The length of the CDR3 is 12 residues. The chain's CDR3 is CSATGEGDTIYF. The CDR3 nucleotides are TGCAGTGCTACTGGAGAGGGAGACACCATATATTTT.

CDR3 region: CASSSSGGTIYF. The CDR3 region has the DNA TGTGCCAGCAGTTCGTCCGGAGGCACCATATATTTT. V gene TRBV12-3 or TRBV12-4 combines with J gene TRBJ1-3, with D unresolved. The CDR3 spans 12 residues. V was cut by 4 bases and J by 9 bases, with 10 bases left in between.

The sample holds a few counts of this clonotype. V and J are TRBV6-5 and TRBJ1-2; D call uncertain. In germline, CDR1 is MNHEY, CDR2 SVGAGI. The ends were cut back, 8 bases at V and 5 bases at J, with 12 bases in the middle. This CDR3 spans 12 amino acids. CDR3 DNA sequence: TGTGCCAGCGCCTCCAGTTGGTATGGCTACACCTTC. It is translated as CASASSWYGYTF.

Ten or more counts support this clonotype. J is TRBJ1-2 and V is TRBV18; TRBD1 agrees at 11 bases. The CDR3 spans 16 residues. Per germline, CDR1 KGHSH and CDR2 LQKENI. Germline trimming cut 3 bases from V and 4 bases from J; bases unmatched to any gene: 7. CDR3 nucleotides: TGTGCCAGCTCACCTTACTCCGGGACAGGGGGCTATGGCTACACCTTC. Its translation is CASSPYSGTGGYGYTF.